This T cell receptor beta chain was captured by sequencing in a study of T cells after yellow fever vaccination. Study information: Those fractions that held only low numbers of cells were prepared using the SMART-Seq v4 Ultra Low Input RNA kit. General study findings and limits: At around 95% for CD4 and almost 90% for CD8, most primary-vaccination clones showed up again after the booster. Although the secondary response was weaker, it peaked faster, at day 5 versus 15.

This clonotype has more than one count but fewer than ten. Its antigen is not identified. Template switching by 5'RACE produced TCR cDNA, adding a universal primer site and UMIs. A single record per CDR3 protein comes from TCRdb applying MiXCR to the 5' RACE reads. The data hold 250,000 to 400,000 distinct CDR3 sequences, with approximately 4% observed a single time. The V gene's germline CDR1 is SEHNR and CDR2 FQNEAQ (reference sequence). V lost 1 base, J lost 4 bases, and 8 bases stayed unmatched. The CDR3 has 17 residues. The sequencing here drew on PBMCs, taken 15 days after the yellow fever booster vaccination. The J gene is TRBJ1-5, the V gene TRBV7-9; TRBD1 aligns across 9 bases. This TCR was recovered from a man aged 18 to 30 who received the YFV17D yellow fever vaccine. The chain's CDR3 is CASSLGGTGRRNQPQHF. CDR3 in DNA: TGTGCCAGCAGCTTAGGGGGGACAGGGAGAAGAAATCAGCCCCAGCATTTT.